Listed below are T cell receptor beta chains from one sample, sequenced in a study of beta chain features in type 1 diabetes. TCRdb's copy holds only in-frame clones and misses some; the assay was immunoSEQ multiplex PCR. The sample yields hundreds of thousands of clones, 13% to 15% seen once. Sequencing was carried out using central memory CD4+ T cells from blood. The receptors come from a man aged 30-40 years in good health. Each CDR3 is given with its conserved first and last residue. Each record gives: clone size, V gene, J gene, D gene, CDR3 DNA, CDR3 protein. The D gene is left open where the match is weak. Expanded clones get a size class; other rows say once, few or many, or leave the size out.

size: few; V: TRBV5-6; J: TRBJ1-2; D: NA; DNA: TGTGCCAGCAGCTTGTCAGTTAACTATGGCTACACCTTC; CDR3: CASSLSVNYGYTF
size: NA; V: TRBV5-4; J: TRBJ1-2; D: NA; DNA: TGTGCCAGCAGCGCGGACTCGCTCACCTATGGCTACACCTTC; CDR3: CASSADSLTYGYTF
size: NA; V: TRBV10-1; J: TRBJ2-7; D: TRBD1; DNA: TGCGCCAGCAGCCCCACTGGGACAGGGGAAGTTCGGTACTTC; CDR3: CASSPTGTGEVRYF
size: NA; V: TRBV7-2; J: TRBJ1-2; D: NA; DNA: TGTGCCAGCAGCTTAGCGGGGTACCAAGCATATGGCTACACCTTC; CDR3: CASSLAGYQAYGYTF
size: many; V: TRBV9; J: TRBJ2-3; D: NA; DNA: TGTGCCAGCAGCGTAGCTTCACTGCTGGATACGCAGTATTTT; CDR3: CASSVASLLDTQYF
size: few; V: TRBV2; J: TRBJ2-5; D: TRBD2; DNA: TGTGCCAGCATGTCCTTTATAGGACTAGCGGGAGATGAGACCCAGTACTTC; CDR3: CASMSFIGLAGDETQYF
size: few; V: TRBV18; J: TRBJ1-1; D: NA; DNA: TGTGCCAGCTCACCCGCCCCATTGACAGGACGTAAACACACTGAAGCTTTCTTT; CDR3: CASSPAPLTGRKHTEAFF
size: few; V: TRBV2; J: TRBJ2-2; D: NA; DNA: TGTGCCAGCAGTTTTGAGGTGAACACCGGGGAGCTGTTTTTT; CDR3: CASSFEVNTGELFF
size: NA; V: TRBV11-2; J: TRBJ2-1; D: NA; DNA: TGTGCCAGCGGGGTTCAGCGGGCTGAGCAGTTCTTC; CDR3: CASGVQRAEQFF
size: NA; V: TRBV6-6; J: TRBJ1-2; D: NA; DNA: TGTGCCAGCAGTACCGACCTACTCTATGGCTACACCTTC; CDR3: CASSTDLLYGYTF
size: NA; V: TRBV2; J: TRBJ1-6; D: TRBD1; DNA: TGTGCCAGCAGTGTAGCAATGGGACAGGCCCCAAATTCACCCCTCCACTTT; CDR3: CASSVAMGQAPNSPLHF
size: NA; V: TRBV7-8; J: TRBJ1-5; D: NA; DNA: TGTGCCAGCAGCTTAGCGCTTGGGGGCGGGCAGCCCCAGCATTTT; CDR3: CASSLALGGGQPQHF
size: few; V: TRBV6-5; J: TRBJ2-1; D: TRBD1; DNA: TGTGCCAGCAGTTACAGGACAGGGGGTAGTGAGCAGTTCTTC; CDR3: CASSYRTGGSEQFF
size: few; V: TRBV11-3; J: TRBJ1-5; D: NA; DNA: TGTGCCAGCGCCCTGTCGGGTAATCAGCCCCAGCATTTT; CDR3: CASALSGNQPQHF
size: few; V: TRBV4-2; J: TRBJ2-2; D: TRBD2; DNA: TGTGCCAGCAGCCAAGGTGGAGCGGGAGGCCCCGGGGAGCTGTTTTTT; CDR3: CASSQGGAGGPGELFF
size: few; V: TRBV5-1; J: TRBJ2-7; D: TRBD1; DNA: TGCGCCAGCAGCTTGGAAGGACAGGGAGCACACGAGCAGTACTTC; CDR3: CASSLEGQGAHEQYF
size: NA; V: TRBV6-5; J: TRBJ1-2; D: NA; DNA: TGTGCCAGCCACAGTTGGGACGGCGATCGGGCCTTC; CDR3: CASHSWDGDRAF
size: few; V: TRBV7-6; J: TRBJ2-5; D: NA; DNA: TGTGCCAGCAGCTTAAGTGGGGGGAGGATGGAGACCCAGTACTTC; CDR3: CASSLSGGRMETQYF
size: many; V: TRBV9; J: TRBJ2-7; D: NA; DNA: TGTGCCAGCAGCGTAGCCCCGGGGGTTAGCTACGAGCAGTACTTC; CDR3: CASSVAPGVSYEQYF
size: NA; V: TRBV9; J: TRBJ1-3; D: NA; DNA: TGTGCCAGCAGCGTAGATTTGGCCGACGGAAACACCATATATTTT; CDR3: CASSVDLADGNTIYF
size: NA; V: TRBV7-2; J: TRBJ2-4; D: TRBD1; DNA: TGTGCCAGCAGCGAGGGACAGGGGGATCCCACGTTAGCCAAAAACATTCAGTACTTC; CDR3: CASSEGQGDPTLAKNIQYF
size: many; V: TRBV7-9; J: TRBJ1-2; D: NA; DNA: TGTGCCAGCAGCGTAGGGACCTCCTATGGCTACACCTTC; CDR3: CASSVGTSYGYTF
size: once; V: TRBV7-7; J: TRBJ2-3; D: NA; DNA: TGTGCTAGCAGCTTAGCTAAGGGAGATACGCAGTATTTT; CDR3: CASSLAKGDTQYF
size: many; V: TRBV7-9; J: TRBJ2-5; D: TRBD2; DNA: TGTGCCAGCAGCTTGCCCAAAGCGGGACAAGAGACCCAGTACTTC; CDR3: CASSLPKAGQETQYF
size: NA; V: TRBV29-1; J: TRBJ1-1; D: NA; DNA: TGCAGCGTTGAGGTCAGGAGGGGCACTGAAGCTTTCTTT; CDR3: CSVEVRRGTEAFF
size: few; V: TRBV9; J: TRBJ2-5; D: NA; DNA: TGTGCCAGCAGCGTAGGCGGACAGCAAGAGACCCAGTACTTC; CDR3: CASSVGGQQETQYF
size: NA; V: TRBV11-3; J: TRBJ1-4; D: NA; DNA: TGTGCCAGCAGCTTAGTTTCGGGACCAGCCACGAATGAAAAACTGTTTTTT; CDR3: CASSLVSGPATNEKLFF
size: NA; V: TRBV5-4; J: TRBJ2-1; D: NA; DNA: TGTGCCAGCAGCGACTTCAATGAGCAGTTCTTC; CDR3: CASSDFNEQFF
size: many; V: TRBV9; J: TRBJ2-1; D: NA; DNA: TGTGCCAGCAGCGTGATCCTCGGGGGTGAGCAGTTCTTC; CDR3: CASSVILGGEQFF
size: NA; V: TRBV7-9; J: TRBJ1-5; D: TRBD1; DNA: TGTGCCAGCAGCCGATCGACAGGGGATCAGCCCCAGCATTTT; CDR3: CASSRSTGDQPQHF
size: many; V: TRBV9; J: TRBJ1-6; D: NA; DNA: TGTGCCAGCAGCGCAACGGGACTCTCCAATTCACCCCTCCACTTT; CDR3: CASSATGLSNSPLHF
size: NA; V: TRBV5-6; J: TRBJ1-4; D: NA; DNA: TGTGCCAGCAGCACCTTCAAGACCGGGCTGCTAGAAAAACTGTTTTTT; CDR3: CASSTFKTGLLEKLFF
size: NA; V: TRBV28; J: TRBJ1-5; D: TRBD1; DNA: TGTGCCAGCAGTCCTCAACAGGGGGCGGTTCAGCCCCAGCATTTT; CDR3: CASSPQQGAVQPQHF
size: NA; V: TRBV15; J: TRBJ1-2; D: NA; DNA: TGTGCCACCAGCCCAGACAGGAACTATGGCTACACCTTC; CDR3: CATSPDRNYGYTF
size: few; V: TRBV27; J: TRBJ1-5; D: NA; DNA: TGTGCCAGCAGTTCGGATTTGAATCAGCCCCAGCATTTT; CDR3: CASSSDLNQPQHF
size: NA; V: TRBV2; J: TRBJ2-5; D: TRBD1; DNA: TGTGCCAGCAGTCGAAGGGACAGGGGTCGTGAGACCCAGTACTTC; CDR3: CASSRRDRGRETQYF
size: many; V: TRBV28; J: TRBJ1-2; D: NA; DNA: TGTGCCAGCGGACGGGGTTTCTATGGCTACACCTTC; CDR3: CASGRGFYGYTF
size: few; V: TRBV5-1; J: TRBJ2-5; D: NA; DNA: TGCGCCAGCAGCGGCAACCAGGGGTCGGTAGAGACCCAGTACTTC; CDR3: CASSGNQGSVETQYF
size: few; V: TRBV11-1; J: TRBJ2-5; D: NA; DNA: TGTGCCAGCAGCAGGAACGGGGACGGAGAGACCCAGTACTTC; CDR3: CASSRNGDGETQYF
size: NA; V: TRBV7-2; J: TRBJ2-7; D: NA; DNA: TGTGCCAGCAGCTTGGAGACGTACTCCTACGAGCAGTACTTC; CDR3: CASSLETYSYEQYF
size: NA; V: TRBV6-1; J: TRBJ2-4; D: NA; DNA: TGTGCCAGCAGACTCAGCGACGGGAAAAACATTCAGTACTTC; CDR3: CASRLSDGKNIQYF
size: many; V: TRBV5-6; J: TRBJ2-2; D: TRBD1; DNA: TGTGCCAGCAGCTTTGGAACAGGGGCAAACACCGGGGAGCTGTTTTTT; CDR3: CASSFGTGANTGELFF
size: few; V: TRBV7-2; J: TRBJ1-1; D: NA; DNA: TGTGCCAGCAGCCCACGGGACGGGAAGACTGAAGCTTTCTTT; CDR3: CASSPRDGKTEAFF
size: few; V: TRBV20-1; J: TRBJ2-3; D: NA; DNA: TGCAGTGCTAGGACCACAGATACGCAGTATTTT; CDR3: CSARTTDTQYF
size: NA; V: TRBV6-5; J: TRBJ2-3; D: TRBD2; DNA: TGTGCCAGCAAGAGCGGGGGAACAGATACGCAGTATTTT; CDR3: CASKSGGTDTQYF
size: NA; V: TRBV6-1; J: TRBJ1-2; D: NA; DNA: TGTGCCAGCAGATCACAGGGAAGGGATGGCTACACCTTC; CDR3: CASRSQGRDGYTF
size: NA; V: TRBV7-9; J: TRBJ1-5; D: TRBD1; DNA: TGTGCCAGCAGCTTGACAGGGGCCGGGCCCCAGCATTTT; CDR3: CASSLTGAGPQHF
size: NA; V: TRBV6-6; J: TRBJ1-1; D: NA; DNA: TGTGCCAGCAGTTACTCGCTGGGGCGAGGCACTGAAGCTTTCTTT; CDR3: CASSYSLGRGTEAFF
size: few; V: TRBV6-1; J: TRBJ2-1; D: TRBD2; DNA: TGTGCCAGCAGTTTGGGACTACCCAATGAGCAGTTCTTC; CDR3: CASSLGLPNEQFF
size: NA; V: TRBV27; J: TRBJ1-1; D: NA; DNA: TGTGCCAGCAGTTCTGGGGGCGCGGGTGGGAACACTGAAGCTTTCTTT; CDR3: CASSSGGAGGNTEAFF
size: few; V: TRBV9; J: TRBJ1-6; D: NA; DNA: TGTGCCAGCAGCGTTGCACAGTATAATTCACCCCTCCACTTT; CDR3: CASSVAQYNSPLHF
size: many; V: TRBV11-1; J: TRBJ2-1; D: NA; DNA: TGTGCCAGCAGCTTAGATGGGGGGTCGTTAGTGGTCTTC; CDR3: CASSLDGGSLVVF
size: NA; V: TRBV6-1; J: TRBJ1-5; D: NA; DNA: TGTGCCAGCAGTGACAGGGAGGGAGAGCCCCAGCATTTT; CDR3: CASSDREGEPQHF
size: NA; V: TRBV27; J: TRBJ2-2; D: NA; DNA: TGTGCCAGCAGTTTATGGTGGGGCACCGGGGAGCTGTTTTTT; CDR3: CASSLWWGTGELFF
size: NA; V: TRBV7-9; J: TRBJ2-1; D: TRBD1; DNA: TGTGCCAGCAGCTCGGACAGGGGAGGGAAGCAGTTCTTC; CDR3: CASSSDRGGKQFF